Listed here are 21 T cell receptor beta chains from one sample, sequenced in a study of radiation and T cells in renal cell carcinoma. Sequencing used immunoSEQ multiplex PCR; TCRdb keeps in-frame clones, though not all of them. The table includes about 130,000 clones, over 75% detected once. The time point denotes: blood 2 weeks post-SBRT. The treatment denotes: 15 Gy SBRT to primary tumor, nephrectomy 4 weeks later. Sequenced material: blood, taken from a patient whose treatment included radiotherapy and nephrectomy. The receptors were gathered from a middle-aged man with renal cell carcinoma.

The chain couples TRBV11-3 to TRBJ2-4; TRBD1 matches at 7 bases. J was trimmed by 3 bases and V by 5 bases; bases with no gene match: 7. Germline V gene data show CDR1 as SGHNT and CDR2 as YENEEA. The CDR3 has 15 amino acids. The chain's CDR3 is CASSQRQGDKNIQYF. The CDR3 DNA sequence: TGTGCCAGCAGCCAGCGACAGGGTGACAAAAACATTCAGTACTTC. The whole variable domain, filled in from reference TRBV11-3 and TRBJ2-4, reads EAGVVQSPRYKIIEKKQPVAFWCNPISGHNTLYWYLQNLGQGPELLIRYENEEAVDDSQLPKDRFSAERLKGVDSTLKIQPAELGDSAVYLCASSQRQGDKNIQYFGAGTRLSVL.

This sequence joins TRBV6-5 and TRBJ2-7, with TRBD2 as a possible D gene (5 bases). V dropped 2 bases and J dropped 6 bases, with 11 bases sitting between them. Germline CDR1 MNHEY, CDR2 SVGAGI. There are 13 residues in the CDR3. CDR3 nucleotide sequence: TGTGCCAGCAGTTACCCGGGGAATCGCGAGCAGTACTTC. As protein: CASSYPGNREQYF.

Note on this clone: One end of the junction fails to match germline, which may point to a read error. For the CDR3, the DNA is TGTGCCAGCAGCTTTAAAAACGCCCGGGGACCGTCAAACTTC. The encoded protein is CASSFKNARGPSNF. This chain links TRBV7-9 with TRBJ2-5; D tentatively reads TRBD1 or TRBD2 (5 bases each). The CDR3 consists of 14 residues. The germline gives CDR1 SEHNR, CDR2 FQNEAQ (reference sequence).

This rearrangement joins TRBV6-4 to TRBJ2-3, with a weak D call TRBD1 (6 bases). V lost 10 bases and J 0 bases, leaving 17 bases between the germline ends. Germline-derived CDR1 and CDR2 are MRHNA and SNTAGT. The CDR3 length is 15 residues. The CDR3 sequence: CATALQGISTDTQYF. The DNA of the CDR3 is TGTGCCACCGCCTTACAGGGAATTAGCACAGATACGCAGTATTTT.

There are many counts of this clone. The chain has TRBV7-2 and TRBJ1-6; D gene ambiguous. The length of the CDR3 is 12 residues. V was pared by 4 bases and J by 10 bases, with 8 bases between. Germline CDR1 reads SGHTA; CDR2 reads FQGNSA. The CDR3 is CASSYQTSPLHF. The CDR3 DNA is TGTGCCAGCAGCTATCAGACCTCACCCCTCCACTTT.

The rearrangement joins TRBV19 to TRBJ1-1, with TRBD1 matching over 11 bases. Unmatched junction bases numbered 8, after V lost 6 bases and J lost 8 bases. Germline loops: CDR1 LNHDA, CDR2 SQIVND (reference sequence). The CDR3 extends over 14 amino acids. The DNA for the CDR3 is TGTGCCAGTAGAATCGGACAGGGGGCGTCCGAAGCTTTCTTT. Protein sequence: CASRIGQGASEAFF.

This clone was detected a few times. V usage is TRBV9 and J usage is TRBJ1-1, with D unclear. Germline V lookup: CDR1 SGDLS, CDR2 YYNGEE. Between the trimmed V and J ends, which lost 7 bases and 0 bases, there was a span of 7 bases. The CDR3 runs to 12 residues. CDR3 amino acids: CASGGMNTEAFF. For the CDR3, the DNA is TGTGCCAGCGGAGGGATGAACACTGAAGCTTTCTTT. Full variable domain (remainder filled in from reference TRBV9 and TRBJ1-1): DSGVTQTPKHLITATGQRVTLRCSPRSGDLSVYWYQQSLDQGLQFLIQYYNGEERAKGNILERFSAQQFPDLHSELNLSSLELGDSALYFCASGGMNTEAFFGQGTRLTVV.

A few counts support this clone. The V and J genes are TRBV4-1 and TRBJ1-1; D unclear. CDR3 length equals 15 residues. Germline assignment: CDR1 MGHRA and CDR2 YSYEKL. Trimming pared 1 base from V and 3 bases from J, leaving 12 bases between. The CDR3 coding sequence is TGCGCCAGCAGCCAAGGATGGGGTGGGGACACTGAAGCTTTCTTT. Protein product: CASSQGWGGDTEAFF.

The chain combines TRBV7-6 with TRBJ2-3; 9 nucleotides agree with TRBD2. Germline V gives CDR1 SGHVS, CDR2 FNYEAQ. J lost 5 bases, V lost 0 bases, and 12 bases had no gene match. This CDR3 contains 18 residues. The CDR3 DNA sequence: TGTGCCAGCAGCTTAGCGACTCTCGCGGGGGGGCCGTTAGATACGCAGTATTTT. This gives the protein CASSLATLAGGPLDTQYF. The complete variable domain, with remaining parts taken from reference TRBV7-6 and TRBJ2-3, reads GAGVSQSPRYKVTKRGQDVALRCDPISGHVSLYWYRQALGQGPEFLTYFNYEAQQDKSGLPNDRFSAERPEGSISTLTIQRTEQRDSAMYRCASSLATLAGGPLDTQYFGPGTRLTVL.

The CDR3 nucleotides are TGCGCCAGCAGTGGAGGACAGGGCAACTCTGGGGCCAACGTCCTGACTTTC. Amino acids: CASSGGQGNSGANVLTF. This chain joins TRBV5-1 and TRBJ2-6; the match to TRBD1 covers 8 bases. The V and J ends lost 5 bases and 0 bases, in that order; junction bases with no gene match: 7. The CDR3 is 17 residues long. Germline CDR1 reads SGHRS; CDR2 reads YFSETQ.

The chain couples TRBV7-3 to TRBJ1-2; no clear D gene. The CDR3 spans 14 residues. Germline V gene sequence: CDR1 SGHTA, CDR2 FQGTGA. Trimming left V 3 bases short and J 8 bases short, with 16 bases between. The DNA of the CDR3 is TGTGCCAGCAGCTTTGGGAGCCACGGCGGAGGCTACACCTTC. It encodes CASSFGSHGGGYTF.

This chain joins TRBV6-6 and TRBJ2-1; possibly TRBD1 or TRBD2 for D (5 bases each). V lost 2 bases, J lost 15 bases, and 20 bases lay in between. The CDR3 is made up of 14 amino acids. Germline-derived CDR1 and CDR2 are MNHNY and SVGAGI (reference sequence). CDR3 amino acids: CASSYGRQRDSRFF. CDR3 coding DNA: TGTGCCAGCAGTTACGGGAGACAGAGAGACAGTCGGTTCTTC.

The gene calls are TRBV21-1 and TRBJ2-5; the D call in the table, TRBD2, was not verified against the DNA. TRBV21-1 is shown as a pseudogene. CDR3 size: 15 residues. The CDR3 loop is CASSTLAGAGETQYF. DNA for the CDR3: TGTGCCAGCAGCACCCTAGCGGGGGCCGGGGAGACCCAGTACTTC.

The J gene is TRBJ1-2, the V gene TRBV15, with D unresolved. Trimming removed 0 bases from V and 5 bases from J, with 16 bases in between. From germline, CDR1 is LNHNV and CDR2 YYDKDF (reference sequence). The CDR3 has 16 residues. The CDR3 region has the DNA TGTGCCACCAGCAGAGAGAGACGGGATACAACATATGGCTACACCTTC. It specifies CATSRERRDTTYGYTF.

This clone showed up just once. The chain links TRBV19 to TRBJ1-2; no clear D. Between the trimmed V and J ends, which lost 1 base and 5 bases, there was a span of 2 bases. The CDR3 runs 11 residues. CDR1 LNHDA and CDR2 SQIVND come from the germline V gene (reference sequence). The CDR3, as DNA: TGTGCCAGTAGTATAGCTTATGGCTACACCTTC. This translates into CASSIAYGYTF.

The V gene is TRBV9, the J gene TRBJ2-7; TRBD2 agrees at 10 bases. Germline V lookup: CDR1 SGDLS, CDR2 YYNGEE. With 5 bases clipped from V and 6 bases from J, the junction kept 14 bases outside the gene matches. The CDR3 is 16 amino acids. The CDR3: CASSASGGAHMGEQYF. CDR3 DNA sequence: TGTGCCAGCAGTGCTAGCGGGGGAGCCCACATGGGCGAGCAGTACTTC.

The rearrangement links TRBV6-5 to TRBJ2-7; D might be TRBD2 (5 bases). In germline, CDR1 is MNHEY, CDR2 SVGAGI. V shed 7 bases and J shed 1 base, with 11 bases lying between them. CDR3 length: 13 amino acids. This CDR3 is CASKIEGSYEQYF. In nucleotides, the CDR3 is TGTGCCAGCAAAATAGAGGGATCCTACGAGCAGTACTTC.

The V call is TRBV19, the J call TRBJ2-1; D unresolved. The CDR3 runs to 14 residues. The V gene lost 4 bases and the J gene lost 8 bases, with 15 bases spanning the gap. Germline V gene data show CDR1 as LNHDA and CDR2 as SQIVND (reference sequence). CDR3 in amino acids: CASSTVTLDDEQFF. The DNA of the CDR3 is TGTGCCAGTAGTACTGTGACCCTAGACGATGAGCAGTTCTTC.

The CDR3, as DNA: TGTGCCAGCAGTCCGGGGGGAGCAAGGACCTACGAGCAGTACTTC. Its protein is CASSPGGARTYEQYF. The chain recombines TRBV7-6 with TRBJ2-7, with 7 bases aligning to TRBD2. Germline CDR1 and CDR2: SGHVS and FNYEAQ. V was pared by 6 bases and J by 2 bases, with 10 bases of the junction left unmatched. This CDR3 region has 15 residues.

The chain links TRBV19 to TRBJ2-7, with no clear D. The CDR3 has 16 amino acids. From germline, CDR1 is LNHDA and CDR2 SQIVND (reference sequence). Trimming stripped 5 bases from V and 4 bases from J, with 21 bases between. For the CDR3, the DNA is TGTGCCAGTAGTTCCCGGCAGGAATCGGTGGATTACGAGCAGTACTTC. The encoded protein is CASSSRQESVDYEQYF.

CDR3 region: CASTRGQTDTQYF. CDR3 sequence (DNA): TGTGCCAGCACCAGGGGCCAGACAGATACGCAGTATTTT. The chain employs TRBV2 and TRBJ2-3; weak D call: TRBD1 (6 bases). Germline loops: CDR1 SNHLY, CDR2 FYNNEI. This CDR3 has 13 residues. Trimming left V 7 bases short and J 3 bases short, with 11 bases between.